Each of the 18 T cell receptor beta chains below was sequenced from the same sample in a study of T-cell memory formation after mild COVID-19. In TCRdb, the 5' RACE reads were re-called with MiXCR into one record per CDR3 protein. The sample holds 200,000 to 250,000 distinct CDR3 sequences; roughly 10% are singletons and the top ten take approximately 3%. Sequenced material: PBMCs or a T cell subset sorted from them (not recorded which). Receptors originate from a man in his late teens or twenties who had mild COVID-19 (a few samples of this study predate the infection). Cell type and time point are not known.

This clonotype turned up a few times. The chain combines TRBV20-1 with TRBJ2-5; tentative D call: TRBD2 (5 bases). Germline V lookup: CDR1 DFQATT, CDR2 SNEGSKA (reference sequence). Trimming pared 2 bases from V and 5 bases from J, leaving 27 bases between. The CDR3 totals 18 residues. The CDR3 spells CSARRGPRRFRRRETQYF. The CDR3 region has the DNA TGCAGTGCTAGACGAGGGCCTCGACGGTTCCGACGTAGGGAGACCCAGTACTTC.

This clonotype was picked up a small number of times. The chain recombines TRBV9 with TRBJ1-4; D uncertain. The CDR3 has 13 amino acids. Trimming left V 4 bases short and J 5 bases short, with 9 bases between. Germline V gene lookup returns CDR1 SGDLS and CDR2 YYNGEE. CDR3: CASSPRLNEKLFF. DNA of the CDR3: TGTGCCAGCAGCCCCCGACTAAATGAAAAACTGTTTTTT.

This CDR3 reads CASSSGTVLYEQYF. In nucleotides, the CDR3 is TGTGCCAGCAGCTCCGGGACGGTCCTCTACGAGCAGTACTTC. The chain combines TRBV7-9 with TRBJ2-7; tentatively, D is TRBD1 or TRBD2 (5 bases each). Germline V CDR1 and CDR2: SEHNR, FQNEAQ (reference sequence). The CDR3 is 14 amino acids. V lost 4 bases to trimming and J lost 3 bases, with 13 bases between them.

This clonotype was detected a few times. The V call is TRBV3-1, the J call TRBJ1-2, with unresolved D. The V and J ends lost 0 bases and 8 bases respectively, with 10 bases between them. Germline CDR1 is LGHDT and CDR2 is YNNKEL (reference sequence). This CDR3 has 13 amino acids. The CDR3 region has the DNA TGTGCCAGCAGCCAAGAAGGGTTTGGAGGCTACACCTTC. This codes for CASSQEGFGGYTF.

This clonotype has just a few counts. CDR3 sequence: CASSQGPGSEAFF. The CDR3 nucleotides are TGTGCCAGCAGCCAAGGCCCCGGTTCTGAAGCTTTCTTT. The V gene is TRBV3-1, the J gene TRBJ1-1; D call uncertain. The V gene lost 1 base and the J gene lost 6 bases, with 9 bases spanning the gap. The CDR3 contains 13 residues. Germline lookup yields CDR1 LGHDT and CDR2 YNNKEL (reference sequence).

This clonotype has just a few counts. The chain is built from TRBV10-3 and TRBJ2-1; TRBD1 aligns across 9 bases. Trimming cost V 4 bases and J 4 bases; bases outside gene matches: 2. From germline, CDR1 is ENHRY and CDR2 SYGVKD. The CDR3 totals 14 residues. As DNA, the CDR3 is TGTGCCATCAGTGGGACAGGGGTTTACAATGAGCAGTTCTTC. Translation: CAISGTGVYNEQFF.

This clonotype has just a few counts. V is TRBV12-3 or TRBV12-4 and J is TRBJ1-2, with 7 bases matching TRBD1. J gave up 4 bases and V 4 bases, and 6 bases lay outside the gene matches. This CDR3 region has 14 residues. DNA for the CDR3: TGTGCCAGCAGTTCCGGGACAGATCTCTATGGCTACACCTTC. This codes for CASSSGTDLYGYTF.

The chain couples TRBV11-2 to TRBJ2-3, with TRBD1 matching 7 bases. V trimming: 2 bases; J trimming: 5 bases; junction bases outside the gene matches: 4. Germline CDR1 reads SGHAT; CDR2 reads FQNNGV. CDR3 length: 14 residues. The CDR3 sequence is CASSLFTGEDTQYF. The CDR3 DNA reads TGTGCCAGCAGCTTATTTACAGGGGAAGATACGCAGTATTTT.

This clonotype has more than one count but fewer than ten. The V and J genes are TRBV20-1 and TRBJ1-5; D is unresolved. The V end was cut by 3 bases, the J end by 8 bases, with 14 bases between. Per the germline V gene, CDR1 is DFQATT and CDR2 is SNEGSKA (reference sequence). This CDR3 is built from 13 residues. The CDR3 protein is CSARYAVGEPQHF. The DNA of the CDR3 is TGCAGTGCTAGGTACGCAGTCGGAGAGCCCCAGCATTTT.

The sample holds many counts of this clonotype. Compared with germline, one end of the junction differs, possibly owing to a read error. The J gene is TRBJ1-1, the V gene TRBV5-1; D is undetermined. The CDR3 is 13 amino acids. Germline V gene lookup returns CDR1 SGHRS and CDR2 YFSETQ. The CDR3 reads CASSLGENTEAFF. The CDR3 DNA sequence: TGTGCCAGCAGCTTAGGAGAGAACACTGAAGCTTTCTTT.

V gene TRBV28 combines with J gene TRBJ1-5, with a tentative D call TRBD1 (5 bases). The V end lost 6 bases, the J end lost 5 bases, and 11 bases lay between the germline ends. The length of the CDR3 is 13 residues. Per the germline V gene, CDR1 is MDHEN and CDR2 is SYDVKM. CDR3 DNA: TGTGCCAGCAGACAAGACAGTTATCAGCCCCAGCATTTT. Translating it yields CASRQDSYQPQHF.

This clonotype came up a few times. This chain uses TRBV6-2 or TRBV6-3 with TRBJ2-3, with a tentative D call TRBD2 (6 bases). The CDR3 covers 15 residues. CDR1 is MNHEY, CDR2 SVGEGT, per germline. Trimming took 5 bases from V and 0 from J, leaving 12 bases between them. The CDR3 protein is CASSPLGGSTDTQYF. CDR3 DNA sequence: TGTGCCAGCAGTCCGCTCGGGGGTAGCACAGATACGCAGTATTTT.

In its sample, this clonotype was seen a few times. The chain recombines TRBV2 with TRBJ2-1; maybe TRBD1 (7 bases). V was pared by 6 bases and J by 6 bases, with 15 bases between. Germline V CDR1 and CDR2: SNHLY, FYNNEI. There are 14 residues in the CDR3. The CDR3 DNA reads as TGTGCCAGCAGGCGGGACAGTCCTTTCAATGAGCAGTTCTTC. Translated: CASRRDSPFNEQFF.

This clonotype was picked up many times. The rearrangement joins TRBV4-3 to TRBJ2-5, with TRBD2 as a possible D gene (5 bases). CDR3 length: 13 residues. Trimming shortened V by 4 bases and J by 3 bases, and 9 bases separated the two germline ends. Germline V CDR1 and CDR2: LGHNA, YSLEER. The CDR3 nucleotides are TGCGCCAGCAGCCCCGGACTGAAAGAGACCCAGTACTTC. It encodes CASSPGLKETQYF.

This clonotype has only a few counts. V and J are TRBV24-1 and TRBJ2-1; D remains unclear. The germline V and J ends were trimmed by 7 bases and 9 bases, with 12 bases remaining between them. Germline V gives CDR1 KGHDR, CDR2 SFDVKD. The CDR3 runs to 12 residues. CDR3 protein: CATRGFSSEQFF. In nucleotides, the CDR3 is TGTGCCACCAGGGGGTTTAGTAGTGAGCAGTTCTTC.

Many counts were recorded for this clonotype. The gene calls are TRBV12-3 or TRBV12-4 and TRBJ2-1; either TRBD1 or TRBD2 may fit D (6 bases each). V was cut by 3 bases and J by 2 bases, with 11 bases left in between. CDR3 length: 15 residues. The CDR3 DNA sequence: TGTGCCAGCAGTTTTGGCGGGACAACCTACAATGAGCAGTTCTTC. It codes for CASSFGGTTYNEQFF.

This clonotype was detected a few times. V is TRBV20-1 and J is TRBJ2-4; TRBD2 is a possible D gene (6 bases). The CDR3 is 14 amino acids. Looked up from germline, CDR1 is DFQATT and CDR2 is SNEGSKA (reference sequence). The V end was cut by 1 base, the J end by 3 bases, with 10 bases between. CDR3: CSARVGGDKNIQYF. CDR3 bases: TGCAGTGCTAGAGTGGGGGGTGACAAAAACATTCAGTACTTC.

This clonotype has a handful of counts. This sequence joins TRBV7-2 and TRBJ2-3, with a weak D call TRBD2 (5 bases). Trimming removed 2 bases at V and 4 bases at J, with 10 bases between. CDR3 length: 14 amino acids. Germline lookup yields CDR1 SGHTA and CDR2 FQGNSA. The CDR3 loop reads CASSLSLAADTQYF. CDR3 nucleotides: TGTGCCAGCAGCTTAAGCCTAGCAGCAGATACGCAGTATTTT.